The 20 T cell receptor beta chains presented below share a single source sample, sequenced in a study of OX40 agonist ivuxolimab in advanced cancers. Receptors were amplified or captured by the immunoSEQ multiplex PCR assay. Held by TCRdb, this immuneACCESS table contains in-frame sequences only and omits some clones. Under half of the omission traces to an unresolved V gene where checked; the cause of the rest is unknown. In all, the sample holds 35,000 to 55,000 clones, and 90% to 95% of those were seen once. Approximately 11% of the sample is taken by the ten largest. The sample consisted of CD4+ or CD8+ T cells sorted from blood, taken in a trial of the OX40 agonist ivuxolimab. The receptors shown here come from an adult with an advanced solid tumor such as melanoma, head and neck, liver or kidney cancer.

The genes are TRBV5-4 and TRBJ2-7; 7 bases agree with TRBD2. CDR1 and CDR2 (germline): SGHNT, YYREEE (reference sequence). V shed 4 bases, J shed 0 bases, and the junction held 7 bases outside the gene matches. The CDR3 totals 15 residues. The CDR3 loop is CASSLKGLRSYEQYF. The CDR3 DNA reads TGTGCCAGCAGCCTGAAGGGACTACGCTCCTACGAGCAGTACTTC.

The chain carries TRBV29-1 and TRBJ2-2; D is perhaps TRBD2 (6 bases). Trimming removed 1 base from V and 3 bases from J, with 6 bases in between. Germline loops: CDR1 SQVTM, CDR2 ANQGSEA. There are 13 residues in the CDR3. For the CDR3, the DNA is TGCAGCGTTGAAGGGGAGGACACCGGGGAGCTGTTTTTT. Protein product: CSVEGEDTGELFF.

The genes are TRBV7-9 and TRBJ2-5, with 9 bases lining up with TRBD2. Germline V gene lookup returns CDR1 SEHNR and CDR2 FQNEAQ (reference sequence). Germline trimming cut 5 bases from V and 5 bases from J; bases unmatched to any gene: 9. The CDR3 loop spans 15 amino acids. CDR3 bases: TGTGCCAGCAGCCCACCGGGACTAGCCGGGGAGACCCAGTACTTC. The encoded protein is CASSPPGLAGETQYF.

CDR3 coding DNA: TGTGCCAGCAGTTTTAGGTCTGAAAAACTGTTTTTT. Protein: CASSFRSEKLFF. This chain uses TRBV28 with TRBJ1-4; D not resolved. This CDR3 contains 12 residues. Per germline, CDR1 MDHEN and CDR2 SYDVKM. Trimming stripped 3 bases from V and 7 bases from J, with 6 bases between.

This rearrangement joins TRBV7-2 to TRBJ2-3; 11 bases map to TRBD2. This CDR3 has 19 residues. V lost 1 base to trimming and J lost 0 bases; unmatched junction nucleotides: 9. CDR1 SGHTA and CDR2 FQGNSA come from the germline V gene. CDR3 sequence reads: CASSLGGTSGAPSTDTQYF. CDR3 nucleotides: TGTGCCAGCAGCTTAGGAGGGACTAGCGGCGCTCCTAGCACAGATACGCAGTATTTT. Together with reference TRBV7-2 and TRBJ2-3, the CDR3 gives the full variable domain: GAGVSQSPSNKVTEKGKDVELRCDPISGHTALYWYRQSLGQGLEFLIYFQGNSAPDKSGLPSDRFSAERTGGSVSTLTIQRTQQEDSAVYLCASSLGGTSGAPSTDTQYFGPGTRLTVL.

The chain joins TRBV28 to TRBJ2-7, with D tentatively TRBD2 (6 bases). The germline gives CDR1 MDHEN, CDR2 SYDVKM. The CDR3 is 12 amino acids. V lost 9 bases to trimming and J lost 4 bases, with 13 bases between them. This CDR3 reads CASNWRGYEQYF. In DNA, the CDR3 is TGTGCCAGTAATTGGCGGGGATACGAGCAGTACTTC.

The table lists this clone with a count of one. An end of the junction does not agree with germline; a read error may underlie this. This sequence joins TRBV7-7 and TRBJ2-1, with 9 bases lining up with TRBD2. The CDR3 loop spans 16 amino acids. Germline assignment: CDR1 SSHAT and CDR2 FNYEAQ (reference sequence). CDR3 region: CASSLEVAGAPNEQFF. The DNA for the CDR3 is TGTGCTAGCAGCTTAGAGGTAGCGGGAGCTCCGAATGAGCAGTTCTTC.

In the case of this clone: Other DNA sequences in the same sample also yield this CDR3. The chain combines TRBV29-1 with TRBJ2-7, with D perhaps TRBD2 (7 bases). Trimming removed 4 bases from V and 0 bases from J, with 10 bases in between. The CDR3 loop spans 13 amino acids. Per germline, CDR1 SQVTM and CDR2 ANQGSEA. The CDR3 sequence is CSVGGGSSYEQYF. The CDR3 DNA reads as TGCAGCGTTGGCGGGGGCAGCTCCTACGAGCAGTACTTC.

The chain combines TRBV11-3 with TRBJ2-2; 7 nucleotides align to TRBD2. The CDR3 sequence is 12 residues long. With V trimmed by 11 bases and J by 8 bases, 8 bases remained unmatched. Germline V lookup: CDR1 SGHNT, CDR2 YENEEA. Here the CDR3 reads CASSSGLGELFF. CDR3 coding DNA: TGTGCCTCTTCTAGCGGATTAGGGGAGCTGTTTTTT.

The chain carries TRBV10-3 and TRBJ2-5, with 7 bases that match TRBD2. The ends lost 6 bases at V and 5 bases at J; junction bases unmatched: 6. The CDR3 is made up of 13 amino acids. CDR1 is ENHRY, CDR2 SYGVKD, per germline. DNA of the CDR3: TGTGCCATCAGCTCGACTAGCTGGGAGACCCAGTACTTC. This translates into CAISSTSWETQYF.

The DNA of the CDR3 is TGTGCCAGCAGCTCCCTTTCCCCTGAAGCTTTCTTT. This codes for CASSSLSPEAFF. The chain is built from TRBV7-9 and TRBJ1-1; D not resolved. CDR1 SEHNR and CDR2 FQNEAQ come from the germline V gene (reference sequence). CDR3 length: 12 residues. Trimming removed 4 bases from V and 6 bases from J, with 9 bases in between. The full variable domain, completed using reference TRBV7-9 and TRBJ1-1, is DTGVSQNPRHKITKRGQNVTFRCDPISEHNRLYWYRQTLGQGPEFLTYFQNEAQLEKSRLLSDRFSAERPKGSFSTLEIQRTEQGDSAMYLCASSSLSPEAFFGQGTRLTVV.

The V gene is TRBV9, the J gene TRBJ2-1, with TRBD1 identical over 7 bases. With 1 base clipped from V and 6 bases from J, the junction kept 4 bases outside the gene matches. Germline lookup yields CDR1 SGDLS and CDR2 YYNGEE. The CDR3 spans 14 residues. The CDR3 reads CASSVNRGGNEQFF. The CDR3 DNA is TGTGCCAGCAGCGTAAACAGGGGCGGCAATGAGCAGTTCTTC. Using reference TRBV9 and TRBJ2-1 for the parts outside the CDR3, the full variable domain is DSGVTQTPKHLITATGQRVTLRCSPRSGDLSVYWYQQSLDQGLQFLIQYYNGEERAKGNILERFSAQQFPDLHSELNLSSLELGDSALYFCASSVNRGGNEQFFGPGTRLTVL.

As to this clone: Other DNA sequences within the sample encode an identical CDR3. The genes are TRBV9 and TRBJ2-2; no firm D call. Germline CDR1 and CDR2: SGDLS and YYNGEE. This CDR3 is 12 amino acids long. V lost 3 bases and J lost 1, with 1 base in between. The CDR3 reads CASSENTGELFF. CDR3 coding DNA: TGTGCCAGCAGCGAGAACACCGGGGAGCTGTTTTTT.

This clone was detected a few times. J is TRBJ2-7 and V is TRBV19, with TRBD1 matching over 8 bases. The CDR3 covers 14 residues. In germline, CDR1 is LNHDA, CDR2 SQIVND (reference sequence). The J segment lost 5 bases and the V segment lost 5 bases, leaving 8 bases of the junction unmatched. The CDR3 protein is CASSLYRGWNEQYF. In DNA, the CDR3 is TGTGCCAGTAGTCTGTACAGGGGGTGGAACGAGCAGTACTTC. Complete variable domain (other parts from reference TRBV19 and TRBJ2-7): DGGITQSPKYLFRKEGQNVTLSCEQNLNHDAMYWYRQDPGQGLRLIYYSQIVNDFQKGDIAEGYSVSREKKESFPLTVTSAQKNPTAFYLCASSLYRGWNEQYFGPGTRLTVT.

This chain's CDR3 is CASSQGTSGTTDTQYF. The DNA for the CDR3 is TGTGCCAGCAGCCAGGGGACTAGCGGGACCACTGATACGCAGTATTTT. The chain links TRBV11-1 to TRBJ2-3, with TRBD2 matching 13 bases. V was pared by 5 bases and J by 6 bases, with 8 bases of the junction left unmatched. Germline values: CDR1 SGHAT, CDR2 FQDESV (reference sequence). The CDR3 length is 16 residues.

This chain connects TRBV7-9 to TRBJ2-1; D tentatively reads TRBD1 or TRBD2 (5 bases each). The CDR3 has 12 residues. V lost 6 bases, J lost 10 bases, and 13 bases lay in between. Germline V CDR1 and CDR2: SEHNR, FQNEAQ (reference sequence). The DNA of the CDR3 is TGTGCCAGCAGTCGAGGGGCCCGAGAGCAGTTCTTC. Its protein is CASSRGAREQFF.

This clone was found once. The chain links TRBV19 to TRBJ1-5; 7 positions agree with TRBD1. J gave up 4 bases and V 2 bases, and 8 bases lay outside the gene matches. CDR3 size: 16 residues. CDR1 is LNHDA and CDR2 is SQIVND in the germline V gene (reference sequence). In DNA form, the CDR3 reads TGTGCCAGTAGTATATTTGGGGGACAGTTTAATCAGCCCCAGCATTTT. Translated: CASSIFGGQFNQPQHF.

The chain combines TRBV5-1 with TRBJ2-5; D might be TRBD1 (6 bases). The J call is in doubt because the DNA end fits TRBJ2-7 better. Germline V lookup: CDR1 SGHRS, CDR2 YFSETQ. This CDR3 comprises 14 residues. The CDR3 DNA follows: TGCGCCAGCACCCTCGGGACATCGGCCTACGAGCAGTACTTC. The encoded protein is CASTLGTSAYEQYF.

V is TRBV28 and J is TRBJ1-5, with 9 bases aligning to TRBD1. There are 17 residues in the CDR3. V shed 5 bases, J shed 1 base, and the junction held 9 bases outside the gene matches. CDR1 is MDHEN, CDR2 SYDVKM, per germline. The CDR3 loop reads CASSPTGGRESNQPQHF. In DNA, the CDR3 is TGTGCCAGCAGTCCCACAGGGGGCCGGGAGAGCAATCAGCCCCAGCATTTT.

The J gene is TRBJ1-3, the V gene TRBV5-1; the D is unclear. The germline CDR1 and CDR2 sequences are SGHRS and YFSETQ. Between the trimmed V and J ends, which lost 4 bases and 5 bases, there was a span of 16 bases. This CDR3 spans 15 amino acids. CDR3 coding DNA: TGCGCCAGCAGCAACGGTGTTGGGCTAAGAAACACCATATATTTT. It encodes CASSNGVGLRNTIYF.